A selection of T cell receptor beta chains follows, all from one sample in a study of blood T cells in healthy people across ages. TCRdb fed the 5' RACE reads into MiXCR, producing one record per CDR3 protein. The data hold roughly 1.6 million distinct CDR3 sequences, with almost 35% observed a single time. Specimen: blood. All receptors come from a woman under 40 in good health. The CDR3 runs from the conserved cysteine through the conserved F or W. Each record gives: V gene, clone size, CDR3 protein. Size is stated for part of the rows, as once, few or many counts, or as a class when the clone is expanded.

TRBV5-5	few	CASRPGWGVGYTF
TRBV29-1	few	CSVEDLAGATEAFF
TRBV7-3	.	CASSLRWPATEAFF
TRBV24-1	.	CVTSDSLLAGKSSYNEQFF
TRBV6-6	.	CASSYSGRAEACF
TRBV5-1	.	CASSLPGGRNTQYF
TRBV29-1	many	CSAVEGNEQFF
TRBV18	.	CVSSPPETGEYYEQYF
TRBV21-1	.	CASSKEVRTVNQPQHF
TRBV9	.	CASSVWGGTMNTGELFF
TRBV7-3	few	CASSLLGTGTRAYNEQFF
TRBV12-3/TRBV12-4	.	CASNTNTGGLGRDEQYF
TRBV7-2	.	CASSLVIYGLVGGDEQFF
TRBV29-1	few	CSVLRDRFTENYGYTF
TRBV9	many	CASSAGRDTRETQYF
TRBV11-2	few	CASSLRGGLAGGTDTQYF
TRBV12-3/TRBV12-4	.	CASGKRAGAYNEQFF
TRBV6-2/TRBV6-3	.	CASSRTVSQQDTRYF
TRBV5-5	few	CASTPSRTDHGYTF
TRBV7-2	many	CASSLIAGASSYEQYF
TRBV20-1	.	CSARGRLAQNYNEQFF
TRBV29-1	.	CSVELVENTEAFF
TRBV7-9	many	CASTEWGPISFETQYF
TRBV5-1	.	CASSSESGVWVEAFF
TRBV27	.	CASSFPRDGIYEQYF
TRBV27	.	CASSLETGPLRGELFF
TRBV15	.	CATSSQRTNQFF
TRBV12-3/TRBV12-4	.	CASSRDSFRTNNEQFF
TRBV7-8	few	CASSHGRSSYNSPLHF
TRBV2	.	CASIETGGNYGYTF
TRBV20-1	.	CSAETSGRASDEQFF
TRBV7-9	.	CASSGWTSGELFF
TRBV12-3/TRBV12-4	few	CASSPPWTPRTDTQYF
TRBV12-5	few	CASGLVLSPPKGTGELFF
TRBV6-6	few	CASSNPTSGQETQYF
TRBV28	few	CASSFRRVETQYF
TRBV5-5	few	CASSLPRQNQETQYF
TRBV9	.	CASSPQGGATYNEQFF
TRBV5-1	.	CASTAGGEAAYEQYF
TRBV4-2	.	CASSRGELEEKLFF